Presented here are 32 T cell receptor beta chains from one specimen sequenced in a study of blood T cell repertoires in COVID-19 (dated by TCRdb to about 2020). Library construction relied on the immunoSEQ multiplex PCR assay. Here the immuneACCESS table is served through TCRdb, limited to in-frame sequences with V and J called. Missing clones are a known gap in these copies; in checked studies unresolved V genes cover under half, and the rest lacks a known reason. The sample records 400,000 or so clones, about nine tenths of which are singletons. The ten largest clones add up to roughly 0.66% of the sample. Sequenced: PBMCs or T cells enriched from blood (not recorded which). The receptors come from a man aged 18 to 30 who had recovered from COVID-19.

The J gene is TRBJ1-5, the V gene TRBV2; 8 nucleotides match TRBD1. The CDR3 spans 22 residues. From germline, CDR1 is SNHLY and CDR2 FYNNEI. With 3 bases clipped from V and 4 bases from J, the junction kept 26 bases outside the gene matches. In nucleotides, the CDR3 is TGTGCCAGCAGTGATGGGAGGACAGGGACGAAATTAGGCACCCCTAGGAATCAGCCCCAGCATTTT. Translated: CASSDGRTGTKLGTPRNQPQHF. Combining the CDR3 with reference TRBV2 and TRBJ1-5 gives the whole variable domain EPEVTQTPSHQVTQMGQEVILRCVPISNHLYFYWYRQILGQKVEFLVSFYNNEISEKSEIFDDQFSVERPDGSNFTLKIRSTKLEDSAMYFCASSDGRTGTKLGTPRNQPQHFGDGTRLSIL.

V is TRBV4-1 and J is TRBJ2-1; the D gene is possibly TRBD1 (5 bases). Germline V lookup: CDR1 MGHRA, CDR2 YSYEKL. V was pared by 4 bases and J by 4 bases, with 14 bases between. The CDR3 totals 15 residues. CDR3 nucleotide sequence: TGCGCCAGCAGCCCGCGACAGACCATATACAATGAGCAGTTCTTC. It encodes CASSPRQTIYNEQFF.

This chain connects TRBV6-6 to TRBJ1-5; D remains ambiguous. Germline V gene lookup returns CDR1 MNHNY and CDR2 SVGAGI (reference sequence). The ends were cut back, 7 bases at V and 5 bases at J, with 12 bases in the middle. This CDR3 region has 13 residues. The CDR3 region has the DNA TGTGCCAGCAATCGCCAAAGCGATCAGCCCCAGCATTTT. This encodes CASNRQSDQPQHF.

This chain joins TRBV15 and TRBJ2-1; D unclear. CDR1 is LNHNV, CDR2 YYDKDF, per germline (reference sequence). This CDR3 has 15 amino acids. The V and J ends lost 2 bases and 0 bases respectively, with 8 bases between them. CDR3 region: CATSRPLSSYNEQFF. CDR3 DNA: TGTGCCACCAGCAGACCCCTAAGCTCCTACAATGAGCAGTTCTTC. The whole variable domain, remainder taken from reference TRBV15 and TRBJ2-1, is DAMVIQNPRYQVTQFGKPVTLSCSQTLNHNVMYWYQQKSSQAPKLLFHYYDKDFNNEADTPDNFQSRRPNTSFCFLDIRSPGLGDTAMYLCATSRPLSSYNEQFFGPGTRLTVL.

This chain uses TRBV2 with TRBJ2-7; no firm D call. There are 11 residues in the CDR3. Germline loops: CDR1 SNHLY, CDR2 FYNNEI. Trimming stripped 4 bases from V and 3 bases from J, with 4 bases between. CDR3 sequence reads: CASSVHYEQYF. The CDR3 DNA follows: TGTGCCAGCAGTGTACACTACGAGCAGTACTTC.

The chain combines TRBV24-1 with TRBJ1-5; the D gene is possibly TRBD1 (6 bases). Germline CDR1 KGHDR, CDR2 SFDVKD. This CDR3 spans 16 amino acids. Trimming took 3 bases from V and 1 from J, leaving 12 bases between them. CDR3: CATSDMGQGSNQPQHF. As DNA, the CDR3 is TGTGCCACCAGTGATATGGGGCAGGGGAGCAATCAGCCCCAGCATTTT.

This clone was recorded once. The J gene is TRBJ1-2, the V gene TRBV29-1; possibly TRBD1 for D (5 bases). Looked up from germline, CDR1 is SQVTM and CDR2 is ANQGSEA. The CDR3 loop spans 12 amino acids. Trimming cost V 6 bases and J 1 base, with 9 bases left between them. CDR3 sequence reads: CSVLTDNYGYTF. The CDR3 DNA sequence: TGCAGCGTCCTGACAGATAACTATGGCTACACCTTC.

The chain is built from TRBV4-1 and TRBJ1-4; no firm D call. Per germline, CDR1 MGHRA and CDR2 YSYEKL. CDR3 size: 15 residues. Trimming shortened V by 2 bases and J by 7 bases, and 14 bases separated the two germline ends. The CDR3 loop is CASSQRETELEKLFF. CDR3 sequence (DNA): TGCGCCAGCAGCCAACGAGAGACGGAGCTTGAAAAACTGTTTTTT.

The J gene is TRBJ2-2, the V gene TRBV24-1; D possibly corresponds to TRBD1 (6 bases). Trimming shortened V by 3 bases and J by 6 bases, and 10 bases separated the two germline ends. Germline V gene data show CDR1 as KGHDR and CDR2 as SFDVKD. This CDR3 has 14 residues. As DNA, the CDR3 is TGTGCCACCAGTGATACAGGGTACCCCGGGGAGCTGTTTTTT. Translating gives CATSDTGYPGELFF.

The chain employs TRBV4-1 and TRBJ2-7; 9 positions match TRBD1. The CDR3 has 19 amino acids. Germline V gene sequence: CDR1 MGHRA, CDR2 YSYEKL. The junction had 19 bases not matched to a gene; V was cut back by 0 bases and J by 7 bases. The CDR3 spells CASSQDPLISDRGTGEQYF. The CDR3 DNA sequence: TGCGCCAGCAGCCAAGACCCCCTCATTTCCGACAGGGGGACGGGGGAGCAGTACTTC.

The chain employs TRBV2 and TRBJ2-3; 9 nucleotides line up with TRBD1. V was pared by 4 bases and J by 4 bases, with 6 bases of the junction left unmatched. Germline lookup yields CDR1 SNHLY and CDR2 FYNNEI. CDR3 length equals 15 residues. DNA of the CDR3: TGTGCCAGCAGTGTCGCGGGACAGGGAGCAGATACGCAGTATTTT. Amino acid sequence: CASSVAGQGADTQYF.

V is TRBV18 and J is TRBJ1-2; tentatively, D is TRBD1 (5 bases). The CDR3 runs 14 residues. The ends were cut back, 6 bases at V and 5 bases at J, with 16 bases in the middle. Germline values: CDR1 KGHSH, CDR2 LQKENI. CDR3 amino acids: CASSLAWGEYGYTF. In DNA form, the CDR3 reads TGTGCCAGCTCCCTGGCTTGGGGGGAATATGGCTACACCTTC.

This chain joins TRBV30 and TRBJ2-7; D is possibly TRBD1 (5 bases). This CDR3 contains 14 residues. V was cut by 3 bases and J by 3 bases, with 15 bases left in between. Germline V gene lookup returns CDR1 GTSNPN and CDR2 SVGIG (reference sequence). The CDR3 reads CAWRGRGFGYEQYF. The CDR3 nucleotides read TGTGCCTGGAGAGGTAGGGGATTTGGCTACGAGCAGTACTTC.

This rearrangement joins TRBV2 to TRBJ2-1; D may be TRBD1 (6 bases). Trimming cost V 6 bases and J 2 bases, with 14 bases left between them. The CDR3 runs to 15 residues. Per the germline V gene, CDR1 is SNHLY and CDR2 is FYNNEI. The CDR3 sequence is CASSSQGGPYNEQFF. The CDR3, as DNA: TGTGCCAGCAGCTCACAGGGTGGGCCCTACAATGAGCAGTTCTTC.

This chain uses TRBV4-1 with TRBJ1-2; weak D call: TRBD1 (5 bases). Looked up from germline, CDR1 is MGHRA and CDR2 is YSYEKL. V lost 0 bases, J lost 7 bases, and 21 bases lay in between. This CDR3 region has 17 residues. The CDR3 reads CASSQDWNRLGPGGYTF. The CDR3 nucleotides read TGCGCCAGCAGCCAAGATTGGAACAGGTTGGGGCCCGGTGGCTACACCTTC.

The J gene is TRBJ1-5, the V gene TRBV4-1; 9 nucleotides align to TRBD1. Germline values: CDR1 MGHRA, CDR2 YSYEKL. The CDR3 contains 15 residues. V lost 4 bases, J lost 5 bases, and 6 bases stayed unmatched. CDR3 coding DNA: TGCGCCAGCAGCCTCGGACAGGGGAACGATCAGCCCCAGCATTTT. Translated, it gives CASSLGQGNDQPQHF.

The rearrangement uses TRBV5-4 and TRBJ1-1; perhaps TRBD1 as D (5 bases). Germline-derived CDR1 and CDR2 are SGHNT and YYREEE (reference sequence). The CDR3 sequence is 14 residues long. V lost 4 bases and J lost 1, with 11 bases in between. The CDR3 DNA sequence: TGTGCCAGCAGCCCGGACATGGGGAACACTGAAGCTTTCTTT. It encodes CASSPDMGNTEAFF.

This chain connects TRBV28 to TRBJ2-7, with TRBD1 matching 7 bases. There are 15 residues in the CDR3. Germline V lookup: CDR1 MDHEN, CDR2 SYDVKM. Losses at the gene ends were 4 bases for V and 5 bases for J; bases not matched to a gene: 11. The DNA for the CDR3 is TGTGCCAGCAGTTCCTCCGGACAGGCGGTCAACGAGCAGTACTTC. As protein: CASSSSGQAVNEQYF.

V gene TRBV5-1 combines with J gene TRBJ1-1; 11 bases map to TRBD1. Per the germline V gene, CDR1 is SGHRS and CDR2 is YFSETQ. J gave up 10 bases and V 4 bases, and 9 bases lay outside the gene matches. CDR3 length: 14 amino acids. The CDR3 coding sequence is TGCGCCAGCAGCATCGGGACAGGGGGAATCGGAGCTTTCTTT. This sequence encodes CASSIGTGGIGAFF.

V gene TRBV28 combines with J gene TRBJ1-4; 7 bases are shared with TRBD1. CDR1 and CDR2 (germline): MDHEN, SYDVKM. The CDR3 extends over 17 amino acids. The trim removed 0 bases at V and 5 bases at J, leaving 9 bases unmatched. DNA of the CDR3: TGTGCCAGCAGTTTATGGGCAGGGGGTGGGGAAAATGAAAAACTGTTTTTT. This sequence encodes CASSLWAGGGENEKLFF.

The rearrangement joins TRBV27 to TRBJ1-5; D is undetermined. The ends were cut back, 3 bases at V and 4 bases at J, with 7 bases in the middle. The CDR3 consists of 13 residues. The germline CDR1 and CDR2 sequences are MNHEY and SMNVEV (reference sequence). The CDR3 DNA follows: TGTGCCAGCAGTTTTGGGCCGAATCAGCCCCAGCATTTT. Its translation: CASSFGPNQPQHF.

The rearrangement links TRBV13 to TRBJ1-2; a possible D gene is TRBD1 (6 bases). CDR1 is PRHDT and CDR2 is FYEKMQ in the germline V gene (reference sequence). Trimming removed 0 bases at V and 0 bases at J, with 17 bases between. CDR3 size: 18 residues. This CDR3 reads CASSLGGGADLTNYGYTF. The CDR3 nucleotides are TGTGCCAGCAGCTTAGGAGGGGGGGCGGACCTAACTAACTATGGCTACACCTTC.

The rearrangement uses TRBV11-3 and TRBJ2-5; 7 bases are shared with TRBD2. CDR1 is SGHNT, CDR2 YENEEA, per germline. Trimming removed 7 bases from V and 4 bases from J; junction bases left unmatched: 6. The CDR3 runs to 13 residues. CDR3 nucleotide sequence: TGTGCCAGCACCTCTGGGGGGGGAGAGACCCAGTACTTC. Translating gives CASTSGGGETQYF.

This chain uses TRBV19 with TRBJ2-1; TRBD2 agrees at 11 bases. This CDR3 comprises 14 residues. Germline-derived CDR1 and CDR2 are LNHDA and SQIVND (reference sequence). The V segment lost 4 bases and the J segment 10 bases; nucleotides outside the gene matches: 6. The CDR3 protein is CASSTALAGVEQFF. DNA for the CDR3: TGTGCCAGTAGTACGGCACTAGCGGGAGTAGAGCAGTTCTTC. Variable domain in full (rest from reference TRBV19 and TRBJ2-1): DGGITQSPKYLFRKEGQNVTLSCEQNLNHDAMYWYRQDPGQGLRLIYYSQIVNDFQKGDIAEGYSVSREKKESFPLTVTSAQKNPTAFYLCASSTALAGVEQFFGPGTRLTVL.

The chain joins TRBV4-1 to TRBJ1-1, with a weak D call TRBD1 (5 bases). Deletions cut 0 bases from V and 6 bases from J, with 11 bases between. This CDR3 is built from 14 residues. In germline, CDR1 is MGHRA, CDR2 YSYEKL. In DNA form, the CDR3 reads TGCGCCAGCAGCCAAGATGGGGGGAGGCCTGAAGCTTTCTTT. Its translation: CASSQDGGRPEAFF.

V gene TRBV4-1 combines with J gene TRBJ1-1, with 9 bases fitting TRBD1. V lost 3 bases, J lost 1 base, and 6 bases stayed unmatched. The CDR3 spans 16 residues. Germline values: CDR1 MGHRA, CDR2 YSYEKL. The CDR3 spells CASSHSTGGKNTEAFF. The CDR3 DNA reads as TGCGCCAGCAGCCACTCGACAGGGGGGAAGAACACTGAAGCTTTCTTT.

The rearrangement joins TRBV2 to TRBJ1-1, with TRBD1 matching 9 bases. This CDR3 is built from 13 residues. V lost 4 bases and J lost 4; bases outside the gene matches: 1. Germline V gene data show CDR1 as SNHLY and CDR2 as FYNNEI. CDR3 sequence: CASSGQGVTEAFF. CDR3 nucleotides: TGTGCCAGCAGTGGACAGGGGGTCACTGAAGCTTTCTTT.

This sequence joins TRBV30 and TRBJ1-5; unclear D gene. This CDR3 has 16 residues. Trimming took 2 bases from V and 0 from J, leaving 14 bases between them. Germline assignment: CDR1 GTSNPN and CDR2 SVGIG (reference sequence). The CDR3 bases are TGTGCCTGGAGTTCACTCGGGAGATATAGCAATCAGCCCCAGCATTTT. Translated: CAWSSLGRYSNQPQHF.

This chain links TRBV6-5 with TRBJ1-3; D is unclear. From germline, CDR1 is MNHEY and CDR2 SVGAGI. V lost 9 bases and J 1 base, leaving 10 bases between the germline ends. The CDR3 has 13 amino acids. The CDR3 here is CASYTNSGNTIYF. The CDR3 coding sequence is TGTGCCAGTTACACGAATTCTGGAAACACCATATATTTT.

This clone was detected a few times. V is TRBV7-9 and J is TRBJ2-1, with D possibly matching TRBD2 (6 bases). Trimming removed 1 base from V and 6 bases from J, with 13 bases in between. Germline V CDR1 and CDR2: SEHNR, FQNEAQ (reference sequence). CDR3 length equals 15 residues. DNA of the CDR3: TGTGCCAGCAGCTTAGGAACGGGAGCTGGCAATGAGCAGTTCTTC. Its protein is CASSLGTGAGNEQFF.

This clone was seen just once. V is TRBV5-1 and J is TRBJ1-1; D is unresolved. The V gene lost 1 base and the J gene lost 1 base, with 8 bases spanning the gap. Germline loops: CDR1 SGHRS, CDR2 YFSETQ. The CDR3 extends over 14 amino acids. The CDR3 protein is CASSLRIENTEAFF. In DNA form, the CDR3 reads TGCGCCAGCAGCTTGCGCATAGAGAACACTGAAGCTTTCTTT.

This chain uses TRBV30 with TRBJ1-5, with D tentatively TRBD1 (5 bases). The CDR3 is 14 amino acids. V lost 3 bases, J lost 0 bases, and 9 bases lay in between. Germline-derived CDR1 and CDR2 are GTSNPN and SVGIG (reference sequence). As DNA, the CDR3 is TGTGCCTGGAGCGAGGACATTAGCAATCAGCCCCAGCATTTT. As protein: CAWSEDISNQPQHF.